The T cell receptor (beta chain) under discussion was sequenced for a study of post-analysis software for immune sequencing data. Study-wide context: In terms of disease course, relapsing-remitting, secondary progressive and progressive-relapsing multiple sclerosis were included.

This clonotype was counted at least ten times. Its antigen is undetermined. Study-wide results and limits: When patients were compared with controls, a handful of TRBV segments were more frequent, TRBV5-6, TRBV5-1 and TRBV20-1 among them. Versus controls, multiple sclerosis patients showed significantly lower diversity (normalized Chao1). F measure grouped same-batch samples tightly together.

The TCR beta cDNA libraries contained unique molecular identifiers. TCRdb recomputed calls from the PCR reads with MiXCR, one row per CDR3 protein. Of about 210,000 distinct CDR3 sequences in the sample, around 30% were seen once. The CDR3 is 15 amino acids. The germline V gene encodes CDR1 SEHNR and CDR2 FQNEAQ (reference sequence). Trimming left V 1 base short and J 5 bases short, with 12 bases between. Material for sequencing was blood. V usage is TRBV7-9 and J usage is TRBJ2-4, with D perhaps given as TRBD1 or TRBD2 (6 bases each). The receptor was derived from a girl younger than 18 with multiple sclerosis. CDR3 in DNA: TGTGCCAGCAGCTTAGATCCGGGGGCTGAAAACATTCAGTACTTC. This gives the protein CASSLDPGAENIQYF.